This T cell receptor beta chain was captured in a study of blood T cell repertoires in COVID-19. Background on the study: Sites across the United States, Italy and Spain contributed samples from acute and convalescent COVID-19. From T cells, B-cell-depleted T cells, or PBMCs came the material, which was cDNA or gDNA.

V was pared by 4 bases and J by 4 bases, with 10 bases of the junction left unmatched. Germline CDR1 reads SGHRS; CDR2 reads YFSETQ. CDR3 length: 16 amino acids. In the source study's methods: Amplification with reference gene primers provided the estimates of nucleated cell counts. Data came from immunoSEQ multiplex PCR; TCRdb stores just in-frame clones and leaves some out. V, J and clone size were drawn from that table, and D and trimming were deduced from the DNA. The table records some 140,000 clones, around 87% of them present only once. This chain connects TRBV5-1 to TRBJ2-5; TRBD2 aligns across 10 bases. The sequencing sample was made of peripheral blood. This sequence originates from a woman in her 50s who had recovered from COVID-19. The CDR3 sequence is CASSPTPLAGRETQYF. CDR3 DNA: TGCGCCAGCAGCCCCACCCCACTAGCGGGGAGAGAGACCCAGTACTTC.